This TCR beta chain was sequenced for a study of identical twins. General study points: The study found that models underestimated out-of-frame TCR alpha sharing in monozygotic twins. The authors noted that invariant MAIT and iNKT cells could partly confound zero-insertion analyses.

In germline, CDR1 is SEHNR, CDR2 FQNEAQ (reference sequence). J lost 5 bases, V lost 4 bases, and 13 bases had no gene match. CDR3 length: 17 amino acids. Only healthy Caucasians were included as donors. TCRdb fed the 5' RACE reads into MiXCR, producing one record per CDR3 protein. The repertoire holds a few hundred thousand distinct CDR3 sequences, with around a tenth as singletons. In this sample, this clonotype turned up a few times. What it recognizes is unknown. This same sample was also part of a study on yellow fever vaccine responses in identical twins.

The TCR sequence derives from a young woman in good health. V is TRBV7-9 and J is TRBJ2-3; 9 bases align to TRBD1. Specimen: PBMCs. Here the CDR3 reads CASSSQDRGFRKDTQYF. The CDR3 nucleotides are TGTGCCAGCAGCTCCCAGGACAGGGGATTTCGAAAAGATACGCAGTATTTT.